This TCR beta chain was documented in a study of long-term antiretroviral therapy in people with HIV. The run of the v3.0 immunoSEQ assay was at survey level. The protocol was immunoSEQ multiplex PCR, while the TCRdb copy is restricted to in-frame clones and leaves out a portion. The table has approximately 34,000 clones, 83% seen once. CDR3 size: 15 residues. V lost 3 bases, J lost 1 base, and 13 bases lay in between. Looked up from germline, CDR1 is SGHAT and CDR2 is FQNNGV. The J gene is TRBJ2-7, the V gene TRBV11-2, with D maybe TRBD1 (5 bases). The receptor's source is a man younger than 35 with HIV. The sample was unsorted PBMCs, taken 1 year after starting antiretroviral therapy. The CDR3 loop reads CASSFGLRGSYEQYF. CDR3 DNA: TGTGCCAGCAGCTTTGGATTAAGGGGTTCCTACGAGCAGTACTTC. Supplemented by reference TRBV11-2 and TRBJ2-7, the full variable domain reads EAGVAQSPRYKIIEKRQSVAFWCNPISGHATLYWYQQILGQGPKLLIQFQNNGVVDDSQLPKDRFSAERLKGVDSTLKIQPAKLEDSAVYLCASSFGLRGSYEQYFGPGTRLTVT.